A selection of T cell receptor beta chains follows, all from one sample in a study of beta chain features in type 1 diabetes. Method: immunoSEQ multiplex PCR; TCRdb's copy keeps in-frame clones and lacks some. The repertoire holds over 500,000 clones, with around 15% as singletons. Sequencing used naive CD4+ T cells from blood. These receptors all stem from a young man in good health. CDR3s include the opening cysteine and the closing phenylalanine or tryptophan. Each record gives: J gene, D gene, clone size, V gene, CDR3 DNA, CDR3 protein. The D gene is left open where the match is weak. Size values are once, few and many counts, or a class for expanded clones, and some rows have none.

J: TRBJ2-1
D: TRBD1
size: -
V: TRBV7-9
DNA: TGTGCCAGCAGCTTGGACAGGGGGACCTACAATGAGCAGTTCTTC
CDR3: CASSLDRGTYNEQFF

J: TRBJ2-5
D: -
size: -
V: TRBV10-3
DNA: TGTGCCATCAAAGGGGCGGGAGAGACCCAGTACTTC
CDR3: CAIKGAGETQYF

J: TRBJ2-1
D: TRBD2
size: few
V: TRBV10-3
DNA: TGTGCCATCAGTGAGTCGACTGGGACTAGCGGCACCTACAATGAGCAGTTCTTC
CDR3: CAISESTGTSGTYNEQFF

J: TRBJ2-4
D: TRBD2
size: few
V: TRBV28
DNA: TGTGCCAGCAGTTTGGCGGGAGCGGGGGCCAAAAACATTCAGTACTTC
CDR3: CASSLAGAGAKNIQYF

J: TRBJ1-6
D: -
size: once
V: TRBV18
DNA: TGTGCCAGCTCACCGGGGGGGCAATCACCCCTCCACTTT
CDR3: CASSPGGQSPLHF

J: TRBJ2-3
D: TRBD1
size: -
V: TRBV9
DNA: TGTGCCAGCAGCCGGGACAGGAGCACAGATACGCAGTATTTT
CDR3: CASSRDRSTDTQYF

J: TRBJ2-3
D: -
size: -
V: TRBV10-3
DNA: TGTGCCATCAGTGAGTCGATGGGCAGCATGGCAGATACGCAGTATTTT
CDR3: CAISESMGSMADTQYF

J: TRBJ1-1
D: -
size: -
V: TRBV6-5
DNA: TGTGCCAGTGGACAGTCCGAAGCTTTCTTT
CDR3: CASGQSEAFF

J: TRBJ2-1
D: TRBD2
size: few
V: TRBV29-1
DNA: TGCAGCGTTGCGGCGACTAGCGGGAGTAACTACAATGAGCAGTTCTTC
CDR3: CSVAATSGSNYNEQFF

J: TRBJ2-3
D: -
size: few
V: TRBV28
DNA: TGTGCCAGCAGTTTACTCAAAGGGTTTGGGACAGATACGCAGTATTTT
CDR3: CASSLLKGFGTDTQYF

J: TRBJ2-7
D: -
size: -
V: TRBV7-3
DNA: TGTGCCAGCAGCCCCTGGGACATCACCTACGAGCAGTACTTC
CDR3: CASSPWDITYEQYF

J: TRBJ1-1
D: -
size: -
V: TRBV4-2
DNA: TGTGCCAGCAGCCCCAGTTCCACTGAAGCTTTCTTT
CDR3: CASSPSSTEAFF

J: TRBJ2-1
D: TRBD2
size: few
V: TRBV19
DNA: TGTGCCAGTAGTAAGGGAGGGGAGGGGGAGCAGTTCTTC
CDR3: CASSKGGEGEQFF

J: TRBJ2-7
D: -
size: few
V: TRBV27
DNA: TGTGCCAGCAGCCCACGGGGTTCCTACGAGCAGTACTTC
CDR3: CASSPRGSYEQYF

J: TRBJ1-2
D: -
size: few
V: TRBV7-9
DNA: TGTGCCAGCAGCCACAAAAGCTTAGCTAACTATGGCTACACCTTC
CDR3: CASSHKSLANYGYTF

J: TRBJ1-2
D: TRBD1
size: -
V: TRBV7-3
DNA: TGTGCCAGCAGCTTAAGTACAGGGGGAGGCTACACCTTC
CDR3: CASSLSTGGGYTF

J: TRBJ2-7
D: -
size: few
V: TRBV4-1
DNA: TGCGCCAGCAGCCAAGGGGCCAGGGCCAGGGACGAGCAGTACTTC
CDR3: CASSQGARARDEQYF

J: TRBJ1-3
D: -
size: few
V: TRBV29-1
DNA: TGCAGCGTTTCCCCGAGGCTGGAAAACACCATATATTTT
CDR3: CSVSPRLENTIYF

J: TRBJ2-7
D: TRBD1
size: -
V: TRBV6-5
DNA: TGTGCCAGCAGTTACCGGACAGGGGGCTCCTACGAGCAGTACTTC
CDR3: CASSYRTGGSYEQYF

J: TRBJ2-1
D: -
size: few
V: TRBV5-6
DNA: TGTGCCAGCAGGCCTCCCAATCGGTATGAGCAGTTCTTC
CDR3: CASRPPNRYEQFF

J: TRBJ2-3
D: TRBD2
size: -
V: TRBV7-2
DNA: TGTGCCAGCAGCCCCGCCGGACTAGCGGGGGGTACTGGACGTGCGCAGTATTTT
CDR3: CASSPAGLAGGTGRAQYF

J: TRBJ2-2
D: TRBD1
size: few
V: TRBV4-3
DNA: TGCGCCAGCAGGGGACAGGCGAACACCGGGGAGCTGTTTTTT
CDR3: CASRGQANTGELFF

J: TRBJ2-1
D: -
size: -
V: TRBV25-1
DNA: TGTGCCAGCATAGAGCTGAATGAGCAGTTCTTC
CDR3: CASIELNEQFF

J: TRBJ2-5
D: TRBD2
size: -
V: TRBV10-3
DNA: TGTGCCATCAGTGAACGGAATAGCGGGGTGGGGGAGACCCAGTACTTC
CDR3: CAISERNSGVGETQYF

J: TRBJ2-5
D: TRBD1
size: -
V: TRBV10-3
DNA: TGTGCCGTACAGGGGGCCTGGGAGACCCAGTACTTC
CDR3: CAVQGAWETQYF

J: TRBJ2-7
D: TRBD1
size: -
V: TRBV19
DNA: TGTGCCAGTAGTCGCCGGGACAGGGGTTACGAGCAGTACTTC
CDR3: CASSRRDRGYEQYF

J: TRBJ1-2
D: -
size: few
V: TRBV28
DNA: TGTGCCAGCAGAAACCTCTGGGGCTACACCTTC
CDR3: CASRNLWGYTF

J: TRBJ2-7
D: -
size: few
V: TRBV7-2
DNA: TGTGCCAGCAGCTTAGATTTCGCATCCAACGAGCAGTACTTC
CDR3: CASSLDFASNEQYF

J: TRBJ2-7
D: -
size: -
V: TRBV7-3
DNA: TGTGCCAGCAGCCAAATGGGGGGCCCCTTCTCCTACGAGCAGTACTTC
CDR3: CASSQMGGPFSYEQYF

J: TRBJ2-7
D: -
size: few
V: TRBV5-5
DNA: TGTGCCAGCAGCCCGATGGACGAGCAGTACTTC
CDR3: CASSPMDEQYF

J: TRBJ1-3
D: -
size: few
V: TRBV13
DNA: TGTGCCAGCAGCTTAAATATATGGCAGGGACTCTCTGGAAACACCATATATTTT
CDR3: CASSLNIWQGLSGNTIYF

J: TRBJ1-5
D: -
size: -
V: TRBV19
DNA: TGTGCCAGTAGAAGAGCCCTCGGAAGCAATCAGCCCCAGCATTTT
CDR3: CASRRALGSNQPQHF

J: TRBJ1-2
D: -
size: -
V: TRBV7-2
DNA: TGTGCCAGCAGCTTACAGGGGAACGGCTACACCTTC
CDR3: CASSLQGNGYTF

J: TRBJ2-1
D: -
size: few
V: TRBV5-6
DNA: TGTGCCAGCAGCGTGTTCGTCTCGTACAATGAGCAGTTCTTC
CDR3: CASSVFVSYNEQFF

J: TRBJ2-1
D: -
size: -
V: TRBV6-6
DNA: TGTGCCAGCAGAGTGAGCCAGAATGAGCAGTTCTTC
CDR3: CASRVSQNEQFF

J: TRBJ1-5
D: -
size: -
V: TRBV4-2
DNA: TGTGCCAGCAGCCAAGACCGCAATCAGCCCCAGCATTTT
CDR3: CASSQDRNQPQHF

J: TRBJ1-1
D: -
size: few
V: TRBV6-5
DNA: TGTGCCAGCAGTTTGGGCTTATGGACCAACACTGAAGCTTTCTTT
CDR3: CASSLGLWTNTEAFF

J: TRBJ2-7
D: TRBD2
size: -
V: TRBV5-4
DNA: TGTGCCAGCAGCTCGGGACTAGCGGGAGCCTACGAGCAGTACTTC
CDR3: CASSSGLAGAYEQYF

J: TRBJ2-1
D: -
size: few
V: TRBV27
DNA: TGTGCCAGCAGCCTGATGGGATTGGTAGACAATGAGCAGTTCTTC
CDR3: CASSLMGLVDNEQFF

J: TRBJ1-2
D: TRBD1
size: -
V: TRBV10-3
DNA: TGTGCCATCAGTGAACGGACAGGGGGCGCGTATGGCTACACCTTC
CDR3: CAISERTGGAYGYTF

J: TRBJ1-2
D: -
size: -
V: TRBV30
DNA: TGTGCCTGGAGTTTTGGGACATACAAACGCGATGGCTACACCTTC
CDR3: CAWSFGTYKRDGYTF

J: TRBJ1-4
D: -
size: few
V: TRBV7-8
DNA: TGTGCCAGCAGCTTATGGGCAGGGAATAATGAAAAACTGTTTTTT
CDR3: CASSLWAGNNEKLFF

J: TRBJ2-1
D: TRBD2
size: few
V: TRBV11-2
DNA: TGTGCCAGCAGTCAGGGACTAGCGAGCTACAATGAGCAGTTCTTC
CDR3: CASSQGLASYNEQFF